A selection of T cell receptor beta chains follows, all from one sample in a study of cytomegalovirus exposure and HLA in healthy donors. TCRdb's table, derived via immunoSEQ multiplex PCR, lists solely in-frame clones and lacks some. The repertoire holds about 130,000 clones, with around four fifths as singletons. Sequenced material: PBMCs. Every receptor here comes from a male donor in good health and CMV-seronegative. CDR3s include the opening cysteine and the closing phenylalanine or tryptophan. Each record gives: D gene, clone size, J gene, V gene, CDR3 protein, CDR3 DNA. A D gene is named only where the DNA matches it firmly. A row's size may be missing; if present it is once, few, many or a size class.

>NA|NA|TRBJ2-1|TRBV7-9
CASSQGVYNEQFF
TGTGCCAGCAGCCAAGGGGTCTACAATGAGCAGTTCTTC
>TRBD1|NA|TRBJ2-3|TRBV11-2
CASSLTGGSTDTQYF
TGTGCCAGCAGCTTGACAGGGGGGAGCACAGATACGCAGTATTTT
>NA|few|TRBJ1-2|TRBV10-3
CAISESGSNYGYTF
TGTGCCATCAGTGAGTCGGGCTCTAACTATGGCTACACCTTC
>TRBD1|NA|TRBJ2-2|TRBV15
CATSRGNRGTGELFF
TGTGCCACCAGCAGAGGGAACAGGGGCACCGGGGAGCTGTTTTTT
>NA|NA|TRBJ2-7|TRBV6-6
CASSYPPAGYSYEQYF
TGTGCCAGCAGTTACCCACCCGCGGGTTACTCCTACGAGCAGTACTTC
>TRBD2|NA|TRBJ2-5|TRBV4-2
CASSQTPLRGDGETQYF
TGTGCCAGCAGCCAAACCCCTTTGCGGGGGGACGGGGAGACCCAGTACTTC
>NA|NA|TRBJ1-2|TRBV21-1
CASHERGHGTLRYYGYTF
TGTGCCAGCCATGAGCGGGGCCACGGAACCCTACGCTACTATGGCTACACCTTC
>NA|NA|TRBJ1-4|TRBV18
CASSPSTQGTEKLFF
TGTGCCAGCTCACCTAGCACACAGGGAACGGAAAAACTGTTTTTT
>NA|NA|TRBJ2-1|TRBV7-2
CASSLDPGYNEQFF
TGTGCCAGCAGCTTAGATCCGGGTTACAATGAGCAGTTCTTC
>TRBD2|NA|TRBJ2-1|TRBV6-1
CATQLAGYALEQFF
TGTGCCACCCAACTAGCGGGGTACGCTTTGGAGCAGTTCTTC
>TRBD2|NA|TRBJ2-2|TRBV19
CASSIGGRITGELFF
TGTGCCAGTAGTATTGGCGGGAGGATCACCGGGGAGCTGTTTTTT
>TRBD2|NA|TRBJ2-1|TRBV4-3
CASSQFRGLAGGPNEQFF
TGCGCCAGCAGCCAGTTTCGGGGACTAGCGGGGGGTCCAAATGAGCAGTTCTTC
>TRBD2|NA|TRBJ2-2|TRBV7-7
CASSLGPLAGGANTGELFF
TGTGCTAGCAGCTTAGGGCCCCTAGCGGGGGGCGCGAACACCGGGGAGCTGTTTTTT
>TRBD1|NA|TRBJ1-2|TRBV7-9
CASSLGQGNYGYTF
TGTGCCAGCAGCTTGGGACAGGGTAACTATGGCTACACCTTC
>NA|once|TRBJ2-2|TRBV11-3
CASSSPRGTGELFF
TGTGCCAGCAGCAGCCCGCGAGGCACCGGGGAGCTGTTTTTT
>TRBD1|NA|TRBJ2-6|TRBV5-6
CASRAGTVSPGANVLTF
TGTGCCAGCAGAGCCGGGACAGTATCGCCTGGGGCCAACGTCCTGACTTTC
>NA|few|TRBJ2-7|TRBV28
CASSNPRGIERRYEQYF
TGTGCCAGCAGCAATCCCAGGGGCATCGAAAGAAGGTACGAGCAGTACTTC
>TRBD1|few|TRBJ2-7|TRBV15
CATSDHPRDSRYEQYF
TGTGCCACCAGCGACCACCCCAGGGACAGCCGCTACGAGCAGTACTTC
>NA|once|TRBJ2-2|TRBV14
CASSQEVQITGELFF
TGTGCCAGCAGCCAAGAAGTGCAGATCACCGGGGAGCTGTTTTTT
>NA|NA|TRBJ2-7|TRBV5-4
CASSPGGEIRSYEQYF
TGTGCCAGCAGTCCCGGCGGGGAAATCCGCTCCTACGAGCAGTACTTC